A single sample is the source of the 16 T cell receptor beta chains below, sequenced in a study of beta chain features in type 1 diabetes. Study outcomes and limitations: Moderately but significantly shorter TCRB CDR3s were found in Type 1 diabetes patients in all four CD4+ subsets.

Sequencing targeted expressed TCRB transcripts, as all isolated RNA had been reverse transcribed. Profiled with immunoSEQ multiplex PCR; TCRdb holds only in-frame clones, not every one. The table records around 340,000 clones, roughly 9% of them present only once. Their target antigens are unknown. Input material: central memory CD4+ T cells from blood. These receptors originate from a man aged 30-40 years with type 1 diabetes.

This clone appeared a few times. This sequence joins TRBV9 and TRBJ2-3, with TRBD2 matching 9 bases. The CDR3 loop spans 15 amino acids. Germline V gene data show CDR1 as SGDLS and CDR2 as YYNGEE. V lost 2 bases, J lost 4 bases, and 5 bases stayed unmatched. This chain's CDR3 is CASSVLAGNSDTQYF. For the CDR3, the DNA is TGTGCCAGCAGCGTGCTAGCGGGGAACTCAGATACGCAGTATTTT.

The chain is built from TRBV28 and TRBJ1-4; tentatively, D is TRBD1 (5 bases). Germline assignment: CDR1 MDHEN and CDR2 SYDVKM. The ends were cut back, 3 bases at V and 10 bases at J, with 18 bases in the middle. The CDR3 loop spans 15 amino acids. This CDR3 is CASSFRGRVWGKLFF. Here the CDR3 DNA reads TGTGCCAGCAGTTTTAGGGGACGGGTTTGGGGAAAACTGTTTTTT.

The V and J genes are TRBV10-1 and TRBJ2-1; D not certain. The CDR3 loop spans 13 amino acids. V was cut by 4 bases and J by 9 bases, with 13 bases left in between. Germline V gene lookup returns CDR1 WNHNN and CDR2 SYGVQD (reference sequence). CDR3 region: CASSADAPGEQFF. CDR3 nucleotides: TGCGCCAGCAGTGCTGACGCCCCGGGTGAGCAGTTCTTC.

The CDR3 bases are TGTGCCAGCAGCCCCGGGACGACCTACGAGCAGTACTTC. It codes for CASSPGTTYEQYF. This chain joins TRBV6-6 and TRBJ2-7, with D possibly called TRBD1 or TRBD2 (5 bases each). Trimming left V 6 bases short and J 2 bases short, with 11 bases between. The CDR3 is made up of 13 amino acids. CDR1 and CDR2 (germline): MNHNY, SVGAGI (reference sequence).

The V and J genes are TRBV5-1 and TRBJ1-5, with D unclear. The CDR3 consists of 13 residues. Per germline, CDR1 SGHRS and CDR2 YFSETQ. Trimming took 0 bases from V and 7 from J, leaving 8 bases between them. The CDR3 region has the DNA TGCGCCAGCAGCTTGGGGCCGAGACAGCCCCAGCATTTT. It codes for CASSLGPRQPQHF.

The chain uses TRBV10-1 and TRBJ2-1; a weak D match, TRBD2 (6 bases). Germline CDR1 reads WNHNN; CDR2 reads SYGVQD (reference sequence). With 2 bases removed from V and 4 bases from J, the gap between germline ends came to 15 bases. This CDR3 is built from 16 residues. Here the CDR3 reads CASSERPGLSYNEQFF. CDR3 bases: TGCGCCAGCAGTGAGCGACCGGGACTCTCGTACAATGAGCAGTTCTTC.

This clone was observed a handful of times. The chain carries TRBV7-9 and TRBJ2-3, with 11 bases that match TRBD1. CDR1 SEHNR and CDR2 FQNEAQ come from the germline V gene (reference sequence). Germline trimming cut 5 bases from V and 4 bases from J; bases unmatched to any gene: 5. The CDR3 consists of 15 residues. CDR3 sequence reads: CASSRTGGGADTQYF. The CDR3 DNA follows: TGTGCCAGCAGCCGGACAGGGGGCGGCGCAGATACGCAGTATTTT.

This clone was counted a few times. The chain uses TRBV29-1 and TRBJ1-2; a possible D gene is TRBD1 (5 bases). The CDR3 is 12 residues long. In germline, CDR1 is SQVTM, CDR2 ANQGSEA. Between the trimmed V and J ends, which lost 4 bases and 4 bases, there was a span of 10 bases. The CDR3 bases are TGCAGCGTTGGACAGTTCGGCTATGGCTACACCTTC. Its translation is CSVGQFGYGYTF.

This clone was observed a handful of times. The gene calls are TRBV14 and TRBJ2-7, with D tentatively TRBD2 (5 bases). Trimming cost V 4 bases and J 5 bases, with 15 bases left between them. This CDR3 spans 14 amino acids. Germline V CDR1 and CDR2: SGHDN, FVKESK. The CDR3 protein is CASSPRRGGDEQYF. CDR3 sequence (DNA): TGTGCCAGCAGCCCCCGCCGAGGAGGCGACGAGCAGTACTTC.

This chain links TRBV7-9 with TRBJ1-2, with TRBD1 identical over 8 bases. Germline V gene sequence: CDR1 SEHNR, CDR2 FQNEAQ (reference sequence). J was trimmed by 4 bases and V by 5 bases; bases with no gene match: 6. There are 14 residues in the CDR3. DNA for the CDR3: TGTGCCAGCAGCGGGACAGGTGGGACCTATGGCTACACCTTC. Its protein is CASSGTGGTYGYTF.

Turning to this clone: In the same sample, other DNA sequences code for this CDR3. This rearrangement joins TRBV5-1 to TRBJ1-1; 9 bases fit TRBD1. Per the germline V gene, CDR1 is SGHRS and CDR2 is YFSETQ. V was clipped by 1 base and J by 1 base; unmatched bases: 5. The CDR3 has 16 residues. The CDR3 DNA reads as TGCGCCAGCAGCTTGAGACCGGGACAGGGGAACACTGAAGCTTTCTTT. This codes for CASSLRPGQGNTEAFF.

The chain recombines TRBV6-5 with TRBJ1-1, with unresolved D. The CDR3 loop spans 14 amino acids. Trimming cost V 5 bases and J 3 bases, with 13 bases left between them. In germline, CDR1 is MNHEY, CDR2 SVGAGI. CDR3: CASSPRDYDTEAFF. CDR3 sequence (DNA): TGTGCCAGCAGTCCTCGGGATTACGACACTGAAGCTTTCTTT.

The chain is built from TRBV7-2 and TRBJ2-3, with no clear D. This CDR3 spans 11 amino acids. Between the trimmed V and J ends, which lost 5 bases and 6 bases, there was a span of 6 bases. Germline V gives CDR1 SGHTA, CDR2 FQGNSA. CDR3 residues: CASSRMDTQYF. The DNA of the CDR3 is TGTGCCAGCAGCCGGATGGATACGCAGTATTTT.

This clone was observed a few times. The chain joins TRBV10-3 to TRBJ2-5, with D unresolved. Trimming took off 10 bases at V and 5 bases at J, with 20 bases between the two ends. The germline V gene encodes CDR1 ENHRY and CDR2 SYGVKD. This CDR3 is built from 14 residues. CDR3 sequence reads: CASSARAAMETQYF. CDR3 coding DNA: TGTGCCAGCAGCGCCCGGGCAGCTATGGAGACCCAGTACTTC.

The chain recombines TRBV5-8 with TRBJ2-1, with D perhaps matching TRBD1 (5 bases). Germline-derived CDR1 and CDR2 are SGHTS and YDEGEE. Trimming left V 4 bases short and J 0 bases short, with 17 bases between. The CDR3 extends over 17 amino acids. CDR3 in DNA: TGTGCCAGCAGCATCCAGACAGCTACAAGCTCCTACAATGAGCAGTTCTTC. Amino acids: CASSIQTATSSYNEQFF.

This clone was counted at least ten times. The chain couples TRBV28 to TRBJ1-3, with TRBD1 matching 10 bases. Germline CDR1 reads MDHEN; CDR2 reads SYDVKM. The V and J ends lost 4 bases and 6 bases, in that order; junction bases with no gene match: 6. The CDR3 spans 15 residues. The CDR3 DNA reads TGTGCCAGCAGTTCGAGCGGGACAGGGGAAAACACCATATATTTT. Amino acids: CASSSSGTGENTIYF.